Listed below are T cell receptor beta chains from one sample, sequenced in a study of shared clonotypes between healthy human individuals. Only in-frame clones appear in the TCRdb table, and some are missing; sequencing was by immunoSEQ multiplex PCR. The table has approximately 440,000 clones, roughly 80% seen once; the top ten hold more than 10%. The sample comprised PBMCs. These receptors were collected from a woman aged 40 to 50 in good health. Some clones in this sample may be carry-over from other donors' samples. The CDR3 runs from the conserved cysteine through the conserved F or W. Fields, in order: CDR3 DNA, CDR3 protein, J gene, clone size, D gene, V gene. A D gene is named only where the DNA matches it firmly. The size field is filled for only some rows; it gives once, few, many or a size class.

DNA: TGTGCCAGCAGCGTAGAAGGGTTGGGCACAGATACGCAGTATTTT
CDR3: CASSVEGLGTDTQYF
J: TRBJ2-3
size: once
D: -
V: TRBV9

DNA: TGTGCCAGCAGTCTAGCGGGCAGCTCCTACGAGCAGTACTTC
CDR3: CASSLAGSSYEQYF
J: TRBJ2-7
size: -
D: TRBD2
V: TRBV6-1

DNA: TGTGCCAGCAGTGACCGGACAGGGTATGGCTACACCTTC
CDR3: CASSDRTGYGYTF
J: TRBJ1-2
size: -
D: TRBD1
V: TRBV28

DNA: TGTGCCAGCAGCTTTGGGGGCAGGACCCCCTACGAGCAGTACTTC
CDR3: CASSFGGRTPYEQYF
J: TRBJ2-7
size: -
D: -
V: TRBV11-2

DNA: TGTGCCGGAGCTAGCGGGAGGGCCGGTATCGGGGAGCTGTTTTTT
CDR3: CAGASGRAGIGELFF
J: TRBJ2-2
size: many
D: TRBD2
V: TRBV30

DNA: TGTGCCATCAGTGAATTAGCGGGGGTCAGCAATCAGCCCCAGCATTTT
CDR3: CAISELAGVSNQPQHF
J: TRBJ1-5
size: -
D: -
V: TRBV10-3

DNA: TGTGCCAGCAGCCCGCCCCAGGGGAGTGGGGAGACCCAGTACTTC
CDR3: CASSPPQGSGETQYF
J: TRBJ2-5
size: -
D: -
V: TRBV2

DNA: TGTGCCACCAGCAGAGAAGCGACTAGCGGGAACCTTCCCTACGAGCAGTACTTC
CDR3: CATSREATSGNLPYEQYF
J: TRBJ2-7
size: -
D: TRBD2
V: TRBV15

DNA: TGTGCCACCAGCAGAGGGACAGGGGTCAGTCAGCCCCAGCATTTT
CDR3: CATSRGTGVSQPQHF
J: TRBJ1-5
size: -
D: TRBD1
V: TRBV15

DNA: TGCGCCAGCAGTCCGTTGGGCGCAGGGGTTTACGGCTACACCTTC
CDR3: CASSPLGAGVYGYTF
J: TRBJ1-2
size: medium-sized
D: -
V: TRBV5-1

DNA: TGTGCCAGCAGCAACCGGGACAGGAGGGTCCACGAGCAGTACTTC
CDR3: CASSNRDRRVHEQYF
J: TRBJ2-7
size: -
D: TRBD1
V: TRBV5-6

DNA: TGTGCCAGCGGGGCTTTATCCTACGAGCAGTACTTC
CDR3: CASGALSYEQYF
J: TRBJ2-7
size: -
D: -
V: TRBV2

DNA: TGTGCCAGCAGCTTGGAACGGACGGCAGGCTACACCTTC
CDR3: CASSLERTAGYTF
J: TRBJ1-2
size: -
D: -
V: TRBV5-6

DNA: TGTGCCAGCAATATCGGCGGGACTGCCTACGAGCAGTACTTC
CDR3: CASNIGGTAYEQYF
J: TRBJ2-7
size: -
D: -
V: TRBV28

DNA: TGTGCCAGCAGCACGGTGGGGGGGACCCGCAGCACAGATACGCAGTATTTT
CDR3: CASSTVGGTRSTDTQYF
J: TRBJ2-3
size: -
D: TRBD2
V: TRBV5-6

DNA: TGTGCCAGCAGCACAAGGGGGTTTCGGAATCAGCCCCAGCATTTT
CDR3: CASSTRGFRNQPQHF
J: TRBJ1-5
size: -
D: -
V: TRBV9

DNA: TGTGCCAGCATCAAACAGGGGGCGAACACTGAAGCTTTCTTT
CDR3: CASIKQGANTEAFF
J: TRBJ1-1
size: -
D: TRBD1
V: TRBV27

DNA: TGTGCCAGCAGCTTGGTGGCAGGGGATTTCCCGCGAGAGCAGTACTTC
CDR3: CASSLVAGDFPREQYF
J: TRBJ2-7
size: once
D: -
V: TRBV5-8

DNA: TGTGCCAGCAGCCTAGGGACAGGGGTCTTCTACAATGAGCAGTTCTTC
CDR3: CASSLGTGVFYNEQFF
J: TRBJ2-1
size: -
D: TRBD1
V: TRBV7-2

DNA: TGTGCCAGCAGCCAAGAGTCGGCCTCCGGGACACCAAACTATGGCTACACCTTC
CDR3: CASSQESASGTPNYGYTF
J: TRBJ1-2
size: -
D: -
V: TRBV4-2

DNA: TGTGCCAGCAGCCAAGATGGGACGGGGAACACTGAAGCTTTCTTT
CDR3: CASSQDGTGNTEAFF
J: TRBJ1-1
size: few
D: -
V: TRBV4-2

DNA: TGTGCCAGCAGTTTAGTACCTACCTACTACGAGCAGTACTTC
CDR3: CASSLVPTYYEQYF
J: TRBJ2-7
size: few
D: -
V: TRBV28

DNA: TGCGCCAGCAGTATAGCGGGAGGGGAGGGCGGGGAGCTGTTTTTT
CDR3: CASSIAGGEGGELFF
J: TRBJ2-2
size: -
D: TRBD2
V: TRBV4-1

DNA: TGTGCCAGCTCACCAAGCGGCAGGGTCTCTGGAAACACCATATATTTT
CDR3: CASSPSGRVSGNTIYF
J: TRBJ1-3
size: -
D: -
V: TRBV18

DNA: TGCGCCAGCAGCCATGGGGGAGTCGACGAGCAGTACTTC
CDR3: CASSHGGVDEQYF
J: TRBJ2-7
size: -
D: -
V: TRBV4-1

DNA: TGCGCCAGCAGCCAAGGCCCGGACAGTAACTATGGCTACACCTTC
CDR3: CASSQGPDSNYGYTF
J: TRBJ1-2
size: -
D: -
V: TRBV4-1

DNA: TGTGCCATCAGTGAGGAAGGGGAGCAGTACTTC
CDR3: CAISEEGEQYF
J: TRBJ2-5
size: -
D: -
V: TRBV10-3

DNA: TGTGCCAGCAGCCCCCGCCCCTACAATGAGCAGTTCTTC
CDR3: CASSPRPYNEQFF
J: TRBJ2-1
size: many
D: -
V: TRBV11-3

DNA: TGTGCCAGCAACGGACCCTTCCGCAACTCTCAGCCCCAGCATTTT
CDR3: CASNGPFRNSQPQHF
J: TRBJ1-5
size: once
D: -
V: TRBV28

DNA: TGTGCCAGCAGCCCCGGAACTAGCGGGAGAAATACGCAGTATTTT
CDR3: CASSPGTSGRNTQYF
J: TRBJ2-3
size: -
D: TRBD2
V: TRBV6-6

DNA: TGTGCCAGCAGCGCAACAGGTTCTCTCTCCTACAATGAGCAGTTCTTC
CDR3: CASSATGSLSYNEQFF
J: TRBJ2-1
size: -
D: -
V: TRBV9

DNA: TGTGCCAGCAGCTTAGGGGGGTACCCGGAGGAGACCCAGTACTTC
CDR3: CASSLGGYPEETQYF
J: TRBJ2-5
size: -
D: -
V: TRBV7-2

DNA: TGCGCCAGCAGCCAACTCCCGGATGCCAGCAATCAGCCCCAGCATTTT
CDR3: CASSQLPDASNQPQHF
J: TRBJ1-5
size: once
D: -
V: TRBV4-1

DNA: TGTGCCTGGAGCGTCTCAGGCGACTACGAGCAGTACTTC
CDR3: CAWSVSGDYEQYF
J: TRBJ2-7
size: -
D: -
V: TRBV30